These T cell receptor beta chains were read from a single sample in a study of blood T cell repertoires in COVID-19. The repertoire was sequenced with immunoSEQ multiplex PCR; TCRdb's copy has only in-frame clones and lacks some. The sample shows around 15,000 clones, 60% to 80% of them seen only once. The specimen sequenced was peripheral blood. Source of these receptors: a human donor in a cohort sampled during active COVID-19. CDR3s leave out the opening cysteine and the closing phenylalanine or tryptophan.

j_call: TRBJ2-2; v_call: TRBV2; cdr3_aa: ASRRSSGELF
j_call: TRBJ2-5; v_call: TRBV7-9; cdr3_aa: ASSSGLAGGWETQY
j_call: TRBJ2-3; v_call: TRBV9; cdr3_aa: ASTPGLGGSDTQY
j_call: TRBJ2-1; v_call: TRBV19; cdr3_aa: ATRAGGPYNEQF
j_call: TRBJ1-6; v_call: TRBV5-1; cdr3_aa: ASSSRTVGDSPLH
j_call: TRBJ1-1; v_call: TRBV29-1; cdr3_aa: SALRQMNTEAF
j_call: TRBJ2-5; v_call: TRBV9; cdr3_aa: ASSVTSGVRETQY
j_call: TRBJ2-2; v_call: TRBV5-1; cdr3_aa: ASSLARVGYTGELF
j_call: TRBJ1-3; v_call: TRBV30; cdr3_aa: AWNRPGSSGNTIY
j_call: TRBJ1-1; v_call: TRBV20-1; cdr3_aa: SAPRNTEAF
j_call: TRBJ2-1; v_call: TRBV5-1; cdr3_aa: ASSLSWTSGATYNEQF
j_call: TRBJ2-3; v_call: TRBV4-2; cdr3_aa: ASSQDPRRTDTQY
j_call: TRBJ2-6; v_call: TRBV19; cdr3_aa: ASSIRGGGNSGANVLT
j_call: TRBJ2-2; v_call: TRBV7-8; cdr3_aa: ASTPVATGTNGELF
j_call: TRBJ2-1; v_call: TRBV6-5; cdr3_aa: ASSYSETGSNEQF
j_call: TRBJ1-1; v_call: TRBV29-1; cdr3_aa: SGVSLGRAEAF